The source of this T cell receptor (beta chain) is a study of blood T cells in healthy people across ages (dated by TCRdb to about 2015). Regarding the research as a whole: In model experiments, template switching captured about one uniquely barcoded TCR beta cDNA molecule for every two T cells. Age-related changes in TCR beta repertoire diversity were measured in the study by deep sequencing normalized with unique cDNA molecular identifiers. Four age groups were formed from the donors: young (average approximately 15 years), middle-aged (less than 40), aged (62) and long-lived (around 80). To avoid experimental bias, donors of different ages were randomly spread across the sequencing lanes. Using the same blood draw, the study looked at two additional independent replicas of 1 million unique cDNA reads for two donors, one aged 18 to 29 and the other aged 80 or older. Beyond this particular receptor, the publication reports: Estimates of total diversity based on one million sequenced T cells were considered lower bounds and underestimates. Because profiling used bulk unsorted PBMCs, naive and antigen-experienced compartments could not be compared conclusively. As age increased, observed TCR beta diversity per million T cells dropped in a roughly linear way, and a significant reduction was already evident by age about 40. There was a strong correlation between observed TCR beta diversity and the percentage of naive T cells measured by flow cytometry. Compared with the aged group, the long-lived group had more naive CD4+ T cells, fewer expanded clones and increased TCR diversity, a pattern suggesting age selection. The CMV infection status of donors was not known, potentially confounding age-related changes in expanded clonotypes.

Counted from cysteine to phenylalanine, this CDR3 has 17 amino acids. The entry retains the CDR3 DNA only, 51 bases that are in frame from base 1. Unmatched junction bases come to 8, with V trimmed by 2 bases and J by 3 bases. From the germline V gene (reference sequence), CDR1 is SEHNR and CDR2 is FQNEAQ. The donors were 40 or so Caucasian individuals from Russia, aged roughly 6 to 100 years, who were systemically healthy. Each donor gave 8 to 10 milliliters of peripheral blood, collected into EDTA-treated Vacutainer tubes. PBMCs were isolated by Ficoll-Paque density-gradient centrifugation, with at least 6.5 million obtained per sample. Total RNA, at least 6 micrograms per sample, was extracted from PBMCs with Trizol reagent. For every donor, flow cytometry on a PBMC aliquot measured the percentage of naive CD45RAhigh/CD27high T cells. This clonotype was recorded a few times. The antigen it recognizes is unknown. One base away there is no much larger clone; base qualities are not given.

Library preparation employed 5' RACE. The data were produced on an Illumina HiSeq 2500. A second PCR of about 7 to 12 cycles was performed with a sample-barcoded 5' primer and a J-beta primer mix. A template-switch 5' adaptor carrying 12 random nucleotides introduced a unique molecular identifier onto each TCR beta cDNA molecule. Each sample yielded at least 3 million CDR3-containing paired-end reads. The Mint cDNA synthesis kit, primed by a TRBC-specific oligonucleotide, was used to synthesize first-strand cDNA from all RNA. After uracil-DNA glycosylase treatment, a first 18-cycle PCR used universal primers M1SS and BC2_uni_R on all cDNA. In the source study's methods: Each sample was normalized by randomly selecting 1 million high-quality reads, each carrying a distinct molecular identifier. Instead of being binned into consensus sequences, reads with shared molecular identifiers were discarded. CDR3 identification, clonotype clustering and error correction used MiTCR with a Q25 quality threshold and the strictest error-elimination algorithm. Lower-bound total TCR beta diversity was estimated with a nonparametric unseen species model using Euler transformation. TCRdb took the public reads, trimmed them with fastp at Q25, ran MiXCR for clone calling and kept in-frame beta chains. Rows with one shared CDR3 protein collapse into an entry with the most common genes and DNA. For this entry, the V and J calls and clone size follow TCRdb and not the study's own pipeline. This sample is represented by over 600,000 distinct CDR3 sequences; about 56% of them were singletons. Of the sample, roughly 24% is held by the ten largest clones.

The source is a man between 35 and 55 years old in good health. The chain is encoded by TRBV7-9 joined to TRBJ2-1; TRBD2 lines up with 9 middle nucleotides. Source material: blood. The nucleotide sequence reads TGTGCCAGCAGCTTAATGACGCGGGAGGGGTTCTACAATGAGCAGTTCTTC. Its protein reads: CASSLMTREGFYNEQFF.